These 28 T cell receptor beta chains originate from one sample sequenced in a study of patients and donors after allogeneic stem cell transplantation. TCRdb independently ran MiXCR on the RT-PCR reads; one entry per CDR3 protein. Among approximately 160,000 distinct CDR3 sequences listed, about 32% were seen once. The specimen sequenced was blood, either unsorted or a sorted T cell fraction (not recorded which). These receptors were taken from a human donor who was either an allogeneic HSCT recipient or a stem cell or donor lymphocyte infusion donor (not recorded which). It is not recorded whose cells these are; they may come from a transplant donor.

This clonotype was recorded many times. The chain employs TRBV29-1 and TRBJ1-2, with a possible D match to TRBD1 (5 bases). The CDR3 consists of 13 residues. Trimming cost V 4 bases and J 6 bases, with 15 bases left between them. The V gene's germline CDR1 is SQVTM and CDR2 ANQGSEA. CDR3 sequence reads: CSVGDSAVHGYTF. The CDR3 coding sequence is TGCAGCGTTGGGGACTCCGCCGTGCATGGCTACACCTTC.

The chain uses TRBV12-5 and TRBJ2-1, with D perhaps TRBD2 (6 bases). CDR3 length equals 12 residues. Per germline, CDR1 LGHNT and CDR2 FRNRAP. The V end was cut by 6 bases, the J end by 9 bases, with 12 bases between. The CDR3 DNA sequence: TGTGCTAGTGGAACCCTAGCGCTTGAGCAGTTCTTC. It is translated as CASGTLALEQFF.

A word on this clonotype: Being one base from a much bigger clone, this may be a read error. The chain carries TRBV18 and TRBJ1-4; 9 bases line up with TRBD1. This CDR3 contains 15 residues. The V segment lost 1 base and the J segment 6 bases; nucleotides outside the gene matches: 3. The germline gives CDR1 KGHSH, CDR2 LQKENI. CDR3 DNA sequence: TGTGCCAGCTCACCACGAACAGGGGGCGATGAAAAACTGTTTTTT. Encoded protein: CASSPRTGGDEKLFF.

This clonotype was seen a few times. This chain connects TRBV24-1 to TRBJ2-1; D is tentatively TRBD1 or TRBD2 (5 bases each). The CDR3 covers 15 residues. The V end was cut by 3 bases, the J end by 5 bases, with 13 bases between. Germline CDR1 and CDR2: KGHDR and SFDVKD. The CDR3 is CATSDPGWGHNEQFF. The CDR3 nucleotides read TGTGCCACCAGTGATCCGGGGTGGGGCCACAATGAGCAGTTCTTC.

The rearrangement joins TRBV20-1 to TRBJ2-1, with TRBD1 matching 8 bases. This CDR3 spans 14 amino acids. J was trimmed by 4 bases and V by 3 bases; bases with no gene match: 5. From germline, CDR1 is DFQATT and CDR2 SNEGSKA (reference sequence). The CDR3 is CSASKGTGYNEQFF. The CDR3 DNA is TGCAGTGCTAGTAAGGGGACAGGTTACAATGAGCAGTTCTTC.

The chain employs TRBV24-1 and TRBJ2-3; 12 bases align to TRBD2. The V gene's germline CDR1 is KGHDR and CDR2 SFDVKD. The CDR3 consists of 16 residues. After removal of 3 bases from V and 1 base from J, the junction contained 1 base not matched to a gene. This chain's CDR3 is CATSDGLAGRTDTQYF. In DNA, the CDR3 is TGTGCCACCAGTGATGGACTAGCGGGACGCACAGATACGCAGTATTTT.

The J gene is TRBJ2-5, the V gene TRBV7-8, with a tentative D call TRBD1 (5 bases). The germline V and J ends were trimmed by 0 bases and 8 bases, with 13 bases remaining between them. CDR1 is SGHVS, CDR2 FQNEAQ, per germline. This CDR3 contains 14 residues. The CDR3 DNA is TGTGCCAGCAGCTTAGCGGGGCCAGGTCACACCCAGTACTTC. Its protein is CASSLAGPGHTQYF.

The chain links TRBV30 to TRBJ2-7; 7 bases map to TRBD1. Germline loops: CDR1 GTSNPN, CDR2 SVGIG (reference sequence). There are 14 residues in the CDR3. J gave up 2 bases and V 2 bases, and 6 bases lay outside the gene matches. The CDR3 region is CAWSLTGVTYEQYF. For the CDR3, the DNA is TGTGCCTGGAGTCTCACAGGGGTGACCTACGAGCAGTACTTC.

The rearrangement links TRBV7-3 to TRBJ1-1, with 7 bases fitting TRBD1. The germline CDR1 and CDR2 sequences are SGHTA and FQGTGA. V lost 4 bases, J lost 4 bases, and 9 bases stayed unmatched. The CDR3 extends over 15 amino acids. The CDR3: CASSSDRTVITEAFF. For the CDR3, the DNA is TGTGCCAGCAGCTCGGACAGGACCGTGATCACTGAAGCTTTCTTT.

The chain carries TRBV7-9 and TRBJ2-7; no reliable D call. V was trimmed by 2 bases and J by 6 bases, leaving 8 bases between them. This CDR3 comprises 12 residues. Germline CDR1 reads SEHNR; CDR2 reads FQNEAQ (reference sequence). CDR3 sequence (DNA): TGTGCCAGCAGCTTATTGGGAAGCGAGCAGTACTTC. It specifies CASSLLGSEQYF.

Only a few counts were recorded for this clonotype. The genes are TRBV5-1 and TRBJ2-7; 14 bases fit TRBD2. Looked up from germline, CDR1 is SGHRS and CDR2 is YFSETQ. The trim removed 5 bases at V and 4 bases at J, leaving 11 bases unmatched. The CDR3 contains 17 residues. This CDR3 is CASSLYPGLAGEYEQYF. The CDR3 region has the DNA TGCGCCAGCAGTTTATATCCGGGACTAGCGGGAGAGTACGAGCAGTACTTC.

The chain recombines TRBV19 with TRBJ2-3, with D possibly TRBD2 on 5 matching bases. The CDR3 length is 13 residues. The V gene's germline CDR1 is LNHDA and CDR2 SQIVND (reference sequence). The V gene lost 4 bases and the J gene lost 3 bases, with 8 bases spanning the gap. The CDR3 DNA reads as TGTGCCAGTAGTACCGGGATTACAGATACGCAGTATTTT. Encoded protein: CASSTGITDTQYF.

This clonotype came up a few times. For the CDR3, the DNA is TGTGCCACCAGCGAATTTCGACAGGGCTATGGCTACACCTTC. Protein sequence: CATSEFRQGYGYTF. The chain couples TRBV15 to TRBJ1-2; 7 bases are a match to TRBD1. The CDR3 consists of 14 residues. Germline CDR1 is LNHNV and CDR2 is YYDKDF (reference sequence). V shed 5 bases, J shed 4 bases, and the junction held 7 bases outside the gene matches.

In this sample, this clonotype turned up a few times. The chain joins TRBV6-2 or TRBV6-3 to TRBJ2-7; D is unclear. CDR3 length: 14 residues. The germline CDR1 and CDR2 sequences are MNHEY and SVGEGT. Trimming cost V 0 bases and J 4 bases, with 10 bases left between them. DNA for the CDR3: TGTGCCAGCAGTTACTCGATCACCCGATACGAGCAGTACTTC. Translated: CASSYSITRYEQYF.

The chain combines TRBV20-1 with TRBJ2-1, with 7 nucleotides matching TRBD2. The germline CDR1 and CDR2 sequences are DFQATT and SNEGSKA (reference sequence). The CDR3 is made up of 15 amino acids. V shed 0 bases, J shed 6 bases, and the junction held 8 bases outside the gene matches. The CDR3 DNA sequence: TGCAGTGCTAGAGAAATGGAGACTAGCCCCAATGAGCAGTTCTTC. Translation gives CSAREMETSPNEQFF.

The rearrangement uses TRBV20-1 and TRBJ2-7; D ambiguous. CDR3 length: 14 amino acids. The V and J ends lost 0 bases and 3 bases respectively, with 12 bases between them. CDR1 DFQATT and CDR2 SNEGSKA come from the germline V gene (reference sequence). The CDR3 region has the DNA TGCAGTGCTAGAGAAGGGTCCGTCATCTACGAGCAGTACTTC. It codes for CSAREGSVIYEQYF.

The chain recombines TRBV7-9 with TRBJ2-1, with 11 bases identical to TRBD2. The CDR3 consists of 15 residues. V dropped 5 bases and J dropped 2; count of bases not matched to a gene: 2. Germline V gives CDR1 SEHNR, CDR2 FQNEAQ (reference sequence). For the CDR3, the DNA is TGTGCCAGCAGCACTAGCGGGAGTCCCTACAATGAGCAGTTCTTC. This encodes CASSTSGSPYNEQFF.

This clonotype was recorded a few times. The chain combines TRBV30 with TRBJ1-3; the D is unclear. Germline V gene lookup returns CDR1 GTSNPN and CDR2 SVGIG (reference sequence). The CDR3 is 15 amino acids. The V and J ends lost 2 bases and 4 bases respectively, with 15 bases between them. The CDR3 here is CAWSPPPRLGNTIYF. CDR3 DNA: TGTGCCTGGAGTCCCCCGCCGAGATTAGGAAACACCATATATTTT. Using reference TRBV30 and TRBJ1-3 for the parts outside the CDR3, the full variable domain is SQTIHQWPATLVQPVGSPLSLECTVEGTSNPNLYWYRQAAGRGLQLLFYSVGIGQISSEVPQNLSASRPQDRQFILSSKKLLLSDSGFYLCAWSPPPRLGNTIYFGEGSWLTVV.

V and J are TRBV10-3 and TRBJ2-7; D is ambiguous. V was pared by 9 bases and J by 3 bases, with 12 bases between. This CDR3 contains 12 residues. Germline V lookup: CDR1 ENHRY, CDR2 SYGVKD. CDR3 sequence: CAMSQNSYEQYF. The CDR3, as DNA: TGTGCCATGAGTCAAAACAGCTACGAGCAGTACTTC.

The chain couples TRBV7-2 to TRBJ1-5; possible D gene TRBD1, 6 bases. The CDR3 covers 18 residues. The ends were cut back, 2 bases at V and 0 bases at J, with 17 bases in the middle. Germline lookup yields CDR1 SGHTA and CDR2 FQGNSA. The CDR3 coding sequence is TGTGCCAGCAGCTTAAATCGACGGACAGACCTTAGCAATCAGCCCCAGCATTTT. As protein: CASSLNRRTDLSNQPQHF.

A few counts support this clonotype. The chain uses TRBV6-6 and TRBJ2-7; D uncertain. Between the trimmed V and J ends, which lost 7 bases and 4 bases, there was a span of 17 bases. The V gene's germline CDR1 is MNHNY and CDR2 SVGAGI (reference sequence). The CDR3 length is 14 residues. The CDR3 DNA reads TGTGCCAGCACTCAGGACGGGTACGGGTACGAGCAGTACTTC. Translation gives CASTQDGYGYEQYF.

This clonotype was picked up many times. V is TRBV5-1 and J is TRBJ1-1; TRBD1 is a possible D gene (6 bases). The CDR3 consists of 12 residues. In germline, CDR1 is SGHRS, CDR2 YFSETQ. Trimming took off 4 bases at V and 6 bases at J, with 10 bases between the two ends. CDR3 protein: CASSLNRAEAFF. The DNA for the CDR3 is TGCGCCAGCAGCCTAAACAGGGCTGAAGCTTTCTTT.

This clonotype was detected a few times. This chain connects TRBV5-1 to TRBJ1-1, with a tentative D call TRBD1 (5 bases). CDR3 length equals 15 residues. Trimming pared 0 bases from V and 1 base from J, leaving 10 bases between. Germline values: CDR1 SGHRS, CDR2 YFSETQ. The CDR3 loop is CASSLVGVGNTEAFF. The CDR3 region has the DNA TGCGCCAGCAGCTTGGTGGGGGTCGGGAACACTGAAGCTTTCTTT.

This clonotype was counted a few times. J is TRBJ2-1 and V is TRBV20-1, with D hard to call. CDR3 length: 11 residues. CDR1 is DFQATT and CDR2 is SNEGSKA in the germline V gene (reference sequence). The V and J ends lost 6 bases and 8 bases respectively, with 11 bases between them. The CDR3 here is CSARIGYEQFF. The CDR3 bases are TGCAGTGCCCGAATAGGCTATGAGCAGTTCTTC.

This clonotype came up many times. The chain uses TRBV6-6 and TRBJ1-1; no clear D gene. The germline CDR1 and CDR2 sequences are MNHNY and SVGAGI (reference sequence). The V gene lost 2 bases and the J gene lost 1 base, with 2 bases spanning the gap. The CDR3 is 12 amino acids. The CDR3 DNA reads as TGTGCCAGCAGTTACCCGAACACTGAAGCTTTCTTT. Translated: CASSYPNTEAFF.

CDR3 residues: CASSVVAGRQETQYF. The CDR3 DNA reads TGTGCCAGCAGCGTAGTTGCGGGTCGTCAAGAGACCCAGTACTTC. This chain joins TRBV9 and TRBJ2-5; D perhaps matches TRBD2 (5 bases). The V and J ends lost 0 bases and 2 bases respectively, with 11 bases between them. The CDR3 loop spans 15 amino acids. Germline CDR1 and CDR2: SGDLS and YYNGEE.

This clonotype was counted only a few times. V is TRBV12-3 or TRBV12-4 and J is TRBJ2-1; 7 bases agree with TRBD2. V gave up 3 bases and J gave up 6 bases; unmatched junction bases: 11. This CDR3 has 16 amino acids. CDR3 protein: CASSLSRRTSRNEQFF. The CDR3 nucleotides read TGTGCCAGCAGTTTGTCCCGACGGACTAGTCGCAATGAGCAGTTCTTC.

CDR3 in DNA: TGTGCCATCGGACACCTGAACACTGAAGCTTTCTTT. Amino acids: CAIGHLNTEAFF. The V and J genes are TRBV10-3 and TRBJ1-1; D possibly corresponds to TRBD1 (5 bases). Trimming removed 8 bases from V and 0 bases from J, with 7 bases in between. Per the germline V gene, CDR1 is ENHRY and CDR2 is SYGVKD. There are 12 residues in the CDR3.